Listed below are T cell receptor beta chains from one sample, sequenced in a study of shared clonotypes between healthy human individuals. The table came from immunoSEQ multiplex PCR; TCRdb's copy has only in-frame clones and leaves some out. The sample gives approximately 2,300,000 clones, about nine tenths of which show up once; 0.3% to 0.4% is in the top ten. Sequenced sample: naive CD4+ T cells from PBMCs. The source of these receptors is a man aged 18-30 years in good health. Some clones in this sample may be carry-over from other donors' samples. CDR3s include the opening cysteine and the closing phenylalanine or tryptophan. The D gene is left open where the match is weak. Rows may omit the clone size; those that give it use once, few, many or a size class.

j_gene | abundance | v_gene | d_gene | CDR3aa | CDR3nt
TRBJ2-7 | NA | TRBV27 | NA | CASSLSQTDNEQYF | TGTGCCAGCAGTTTGTCGCAGACTGATAACGAGCAGTACTTC
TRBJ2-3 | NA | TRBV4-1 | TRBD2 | CASSQVLAGVTDTQYF | TGCGCCAGCAGCCAAGTACTAGCGGGAGTGACAGATACGCAGTATTTT
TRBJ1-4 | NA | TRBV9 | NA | CASSSTGQINEKLFF | TGTGCCAGCAGCTCAACTGGACAGATTAATGAAAAACTGTTTTTT
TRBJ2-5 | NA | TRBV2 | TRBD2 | CASSEDLAGRTQYF | TGTGCCAGCAGTGAAGACTTAGCGGGACGGACCCAGTACTTC
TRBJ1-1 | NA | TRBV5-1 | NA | CASSLVGTNTEAFF | TGCGCCAGCAGCTTGGTCGGGACGAACACTGAAGCTTTCTTT
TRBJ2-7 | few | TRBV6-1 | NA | CASWASKVYEQYF | TGTGCCAGCTGGGCTAGCAAGGTGTACGAGCAGTACTTC
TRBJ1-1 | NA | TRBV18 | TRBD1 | CASSPDREYHTEAFF | TGTGCCAGCTCACCTGACAGGGAGTATCACACTGAAGCTTTCTTT
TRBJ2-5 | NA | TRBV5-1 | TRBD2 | CASSRGLAGVETQYF | TGCGCCAGCAGCCGGGGCCTAGCGGGAGTGGAGACCCAGTACTTC
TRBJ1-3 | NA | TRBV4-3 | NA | CASSQDRFSGNTIYF | TGCGCCAGCAGCCAAGACCGGTTCTCTGGAAACACCATATATTTT
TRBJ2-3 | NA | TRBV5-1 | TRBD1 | CASSMDRLLGDTQYF | TGCGCCAGCAGCATGGACAGGCTCTTGGGGGATACGCAGTATTTT
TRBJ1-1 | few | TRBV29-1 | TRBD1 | CSVVGQGWMNTEAFF | TGCAGCGTTGTTGGACAGGGGTGGATGAACACTGAAGCTTTCTTT
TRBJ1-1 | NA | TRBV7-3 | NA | CASSLISGNEAFF | TGTGCCAGCAGCTTGATATCTGGCAACGAAGCTTTCTTT
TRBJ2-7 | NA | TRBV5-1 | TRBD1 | CASSLALGGQGGEQYF | TGCGCCAGCAGCTTGGCTTTGGGAGGACAGGGGGGCGAGCAGTACTTC
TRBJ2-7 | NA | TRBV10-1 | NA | CASSGVSLYEQYF | TGCGCCAGCAGTGGAGTTAGCCTCTACGAGCAGTACTTC
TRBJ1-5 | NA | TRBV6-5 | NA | CASSSFSGYQPQHF | TGTGCCAGCAGTTCCTTTAGCGGTTATCAGCCCCAGCATTTT
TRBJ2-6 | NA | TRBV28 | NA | CASSLSAGGASGANVLTF | TGTGCCAGCAGTTTATCAGCAGGGGGGGCCTCTGGGGCCAACGTCCTGACTTTC
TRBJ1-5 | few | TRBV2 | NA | CASRPLGTQPQHF | TGTGCCAGCAGACCCCTTGGAACTCAGCCCCAGCATTTT
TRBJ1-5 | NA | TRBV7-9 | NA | CASSLGWLQPQHF | TGTGCCAGCAGCTTGGGTTGGCTCCAGCCCCAGCATTTT
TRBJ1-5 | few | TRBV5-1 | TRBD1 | CASRSGTGINQPQHF | TGCGCCAGCAGATCAGGGACAGGGATCAATCAGCCCCAGCATTTT
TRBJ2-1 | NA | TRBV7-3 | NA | CASSLQGVRYNEQFF | TGTGCCAGCAGCTTGCAGGGTGTGCGTTACAATGAGCAGTTCTTC
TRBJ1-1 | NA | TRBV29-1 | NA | CSVEGRATGEAFF | TGCAGCGTTGAGGGGAGGGCAACAGGTGAAGCTTTCTTT
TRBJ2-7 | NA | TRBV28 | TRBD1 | CASSYTGTVSYEQYF | TGTGCCAGCAGTTACACCGGGACAGTCTCCTACGAGCAGTACTTC
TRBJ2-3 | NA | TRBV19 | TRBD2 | CASSKLGGGNTDTQYF | TGTGCCAGTAGTAAACTCGGCGGGGGTAACACAGATACGCAGTATTTT
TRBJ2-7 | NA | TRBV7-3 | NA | CASSTPTASHEQYF | TGTGCCAGCAGCACCCCGACTGCGTCCCACGAGCAGTACTTC
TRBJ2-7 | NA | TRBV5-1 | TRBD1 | CASRMGVQGAYEQYF | TGCGCCAGCAGGATGGGGGTACAGGGGGCGTACGAGCAGTACTTC
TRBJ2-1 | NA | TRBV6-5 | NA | CASRARQNSYNEQFF | TGTGCCAGCAGGGCCCGACAGAACTCCTACAATGAGCAGTTCTTC
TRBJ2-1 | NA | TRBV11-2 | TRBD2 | CASSTILAGPGNEQFF | TGTGCCAGCAGCACCATACTAGCGGGTCCAGGGAATGAGCAGTTCTTC
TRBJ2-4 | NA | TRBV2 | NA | CASSEWEVGKNIQYF | TGTGCCAGCAGTGAATGGGAAGTGGGCAAAAACATTCAGTACTTC
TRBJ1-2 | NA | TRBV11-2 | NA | CASSLRSEGHYGYTF | TGTGCCAGCAGCTTAAGGTCCGAGGGGCACTATGGCTACACCTTC
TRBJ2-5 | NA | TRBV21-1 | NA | CASSKWGTWMEETQYF | TGTGCCAGCAGCAAATGGGGTACCTGGATGGAGGAGACCCAGTACTTC